This entry is about one TCR beta chain. This clone is a singleton in its sample. Its antigen is unknown. No much larger clone exists at a distance of one base, and base qualities are not known. The record originates from a study of siplizumab effects on memory and regulatory T cells (dated by TCRdb to 2018 to 2020). Background for the entire study: The study examined how the anti-CD2 antibody siplizumab affects alloreactive T-cell subsets in allogeneic mixed lymphocyte reactions built from human PBMCs. Broader findings and caveats from the paper: Roughly 75-97% of proliferating CD4+ or CD8+ clones could not be assigned a naive or memory phenotype. Because sequences at frequencies below about 10^-5 were poorly captured, only a minor fraction of alloreactive clones could be mapped back to unstimulated subsets. Whether proliferating Tregs from siplizumab cultures actually had suppressive function was not functionally confirmed. Of the alloreactive CD4+ clones that could be mapped, the Treg-derived share averaged about 63% with siplizumab compared with approximately 30% in control reactions. The cumulative frequency of alloreactive sequences that could be traced back to unstimulated CD4+ memory T cells was significantly reduced by siplizumab. Greater diversity appeared to be present in unstimulated naive T cells than in memory T cells, and a substantial contribution to the alloresponse seemed to be made by naive cells.

Unstimulated CD4+ memory cells were also sequenced in three donor pairs, together with CD4+ naive, CD8+ TEMRA, CD8+ naive and CD8+ effector memory subsets. Sorted unstimulated T cells and proliferating T cells recovered from mixed lymphocyte reactions were subjected to TCRbeta CDR3 sequencing. Fresh whole blood from fewer than 11 HLA-typed healthy donors was used as the source from which PBMCs were isolated. Library preparation was by the immunoSEQ multiplex PCR assay. Approximately 93,000 TCR templates per sample were assayed by the deep sequencing platform. Genomic DNA extracted from sorted T cells was used for TCRbeta CDR3 sequencing. For the original study's pipeline: Clonal analysis of TCRbeta CDR3 data was done in the R programming language. Unstimulated samples were compared with post-reaction CFSE-low samples to define alloreactive CD4+ and CD8+ clones. By matching sequences to the repertoires of sorted unstimulated Treg and non-Treg cells, each alloreactive CD4+ clone was assigned a regulatory or non-regulatory origin. This immuneACCESS table, as held by TCRdb, lists in-frame sequences with V and J called but not all clones. Of the missing ones, under half trace to an unresolved V gene in checked studies; the others have no known cause. D and trimming come from the DNA, and the V and J calls and clone size come from that table. The sample includes roughly 100,000 clones, with approximately 97% observed a single time. Under 0.04% of the sample is held by the ten biggest clonotypes.

The CDR1 and CDR2 encoded by the germline V gene (reference sequence) are MNHEY and SMNVEV. V gives up 5 bases and J gives up 0 bases, and the segment between their germline ends measures 14 bases. Taken from cysteine to phenylalanine, the CDR3 has 15 residues. Just CDR3 DNA is preserved here, 45 bases in frame from base 1. Sequencing was performed on naive CD4+ T cells sorted from blood. The sample's cell subset or site label, in plain terms: unstimulated naive T cells. In this chain, TRBV27 is recombined with TRBJ2-7; D gene: possibly TRBD1, on 6 matching bases. The source of this sequence is a human donor in good health. The CDR3 is CASSPGVSSSYEQYF. The nucleotide sequence reads TGTGCCAGCAGTCCAGGGGTCTCAAGCTCCTACGAGCAGTACTTC.